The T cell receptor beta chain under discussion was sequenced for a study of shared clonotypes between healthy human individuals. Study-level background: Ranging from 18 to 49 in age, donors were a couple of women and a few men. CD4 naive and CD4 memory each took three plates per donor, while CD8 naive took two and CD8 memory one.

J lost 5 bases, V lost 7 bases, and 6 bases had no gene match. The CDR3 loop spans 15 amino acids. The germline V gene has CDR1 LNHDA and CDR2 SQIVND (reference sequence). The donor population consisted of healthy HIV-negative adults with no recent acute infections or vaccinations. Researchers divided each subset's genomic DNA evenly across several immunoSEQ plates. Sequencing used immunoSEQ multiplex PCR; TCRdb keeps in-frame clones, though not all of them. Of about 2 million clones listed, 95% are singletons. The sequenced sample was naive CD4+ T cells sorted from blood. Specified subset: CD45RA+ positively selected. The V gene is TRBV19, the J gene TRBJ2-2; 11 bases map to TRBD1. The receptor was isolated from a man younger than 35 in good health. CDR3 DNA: TGTGCCAGTACCATATGGGACAGGGGGACCGGGGAGCTGTTTTTT. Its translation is CASTIWDRGTGELFF.